These 23 T cell receptor beta chains came from one sample sequenced in a study of T cell repertoires in cytomegalovirus infection (dated by TCRdb to 2018 to 2020). The instrument given in TCRdb is Illumina HiSeq 1500. TCRdb ran its own pipeline on the public reads, namely fastp trimming at Q25 and MiXCR clone calling, and kept in-frame beta chains. CDR3 protein duplicates are merged, each entry listing the most common genes and DNA. For this sample there are under 300,000 distinct CDR3 sequences; roughly an eighth appear just once. The ten largest make up 1.5% to 2% of the sample. Sequencing used PBMCs. The receptors were sampled from a human donor in good health (CMV status not recorded). Some clones in this sample may be carry-over from other donors' samples.

V is TRBV18 and J is TRBJ2-7; a weak D match, TRBD1 (6 bases). The CDR3 has 16 amino acids. Trimming stripped 1 base from V and 5 bases from J, with 18 bases between. CDR1 is KGHSH, CDR2 LQKENI, per germline. The CDR3 DNA sequence: TGTGCCAGCTCACCACTGGGGCAGGGGATTCGGGACGAGCAGTACTTC. It is translated as CASSPLGQGIRDEQYF. Filled out from reference TRBV18 and TRBJ2-7, the complete variable domain reads NAGVMQNPRHLVRRRGQEARLRCSPMKGHSHVYWYRQLPEEGLKFMVYLQKENIIDESGMPKERFSAEFPKEGPSILRIQQVVRGDSAAYFCASSPLGQGIRDEQYFGPGTRLTVT.

The V gene is TRBV29-1, the J gene TRBJ2-7; maybe TRBD1 (6 bases). Per germline, CDR1 SQVTM and CDR2 ANQGSEA. The CDR3 consists of 11 residues. Trimming removed 6 bases at V and 4 bases at J, with 10 bases between. The chain's CDR3 is CSVEQGYEQYF. As DNA, the CDR3 is TGCAGCGTGGAACAGGGATACGAGCAGTACTTC.

This clonotype has a count of ten or more. The J gene is TRBJ2-7, the V gene TRBV7-2; a possible D gene is TRBD1 (5 bases). CDR3 length equals 14 residues. V was clipped by 0 bases and J by 4 bases, with 10 bases between them. In germline, CDR1 is SGHTA, CDR2 FQGNSA. The CDR3 DNA sequence: TGTGCCAGCAGCTTAGCGGGGCAGGGTTACGAGCAGTACTTC. It specifies CASSLAGQGYEQYF.

This clonotype was seen repeatedly, ten times or more. V usage is TRBV5-1 and J usage is TRBJ1-1; D gene uncertain. The V end lost 2 bases, the J end lost 1 base, and 12 bases lay between the germline ends. The CDR3 extends over 15 amino acids. Germline CDR1 SGHRS, CDR2 YFSETQ. In nucleotides, the CDR3 is TGCGCCAGCAGCTTTTTTTCCAAGGGGAACACTGAAGCTTTCTTT. Translating it yields CASSFFSKGNTEAFF.

A few counts support this clonotype. V and J are TRBV11-3 and TRBJ2-7, with D perhaps TRBD1 or TRBD2 (5 bases each). The CDR3 has 15 amino acids. Per germline, CDR1 SGHNT and CDR2 YENEEA. The V end lost 6 bases, the J end lost 6 bases, and 21 bases lay between the germline ends. Here the CDR3 DNA reads TGTGCCAGCAGGGCTATCGGGGCTTCCACCTGCGAGCAGTACTTC. Amino acid sequence: CASRAIGASTCEQYF.

The gene calls are TRBV6-6 and TRBJ1-1; possible D gene TRBD1, 5 bases. The CDR3 loop spans 12 amino acids. Germline CDR1 MNHNY, CDR2 SVGAGI (reference sequence). Trimming pared 11 bases from V and 4 bases from J, leaving 14 bases between. This CDR3 is CAGRGEATEAFF. CDR3 DNA: TGTGCCGGACGGGGGGAGGCCACTGAAGCTTTCTTT.

This clonotype showed up many times. The chain is built from TRBV28 and TRBJ1-1; tentatively, D is TRBD1 (5 bases). The germline gives CDR1 MDHEN, CDR2 SYDVKM. This CDR3 has 16 residues. Trimming shortened V by 8 bases and J by 1 base, and 20 bases separated the two germline ends. The CDR3 DNA is TGTGCCAGCGAGACAGCCAGGGCCCGGGAGAACACTGAAGCTTTCTTT. Protein sequence: CASETARARENTEAFF.

V is TRBV27 and J is TRBJ1-2; the D gene is possibly TRBD1 (5 bases). The V end was cut by 5 bases, the J end by 6 bases, with 19 bases between. Germline V gene lookup returns CDR1 MNHEY and CDR2 SMNVEV (reference sequence). The CDR3 sequence is 15 residues long. CDR3 sequence reads: CASSPRDRIGDGYTF. CDR3 nucleotide sequence: TGTGCCAGCAGTCCGAGGGACCGTATAGGGGATGGCTACACCTTC.

The sample holds many counts of this clonotype. The chain has TRBV7-2 and TRBJ1-5; possible D gene TRBD1, 5 bases. Germline loops: CDR1 SGHTA, CDR2 FQGNSA. The V and J ends lost 5 bases and 5 bases respectively, with 16 bases between them. The CDR3 has 15 amino acids. DNA of the CDR3: TGTGCCAGCAGCCCTCGGACGGGAGGGGATCAGCCCCAGCATTTT. Translated: CASSPRTGGDQPQHF.

This clonotype has at least ten counts. The rearrangement links TRBV7-9 to TRBJ2-7, with 10 positions matching TRBD1. The CDR3 runs 17 residues. The germline V gene encodes CDR1 SEHNR and CDR2 FQNEAQ (reference sequence). J was trimmed by 1 base and V by 5 bases; bases with no gene match: 11. CDR3 in DNA: TGTGCCAGCAGCCACTGGACAGGGGGATTCAGTTCCTACGAGCAGTACTTC. This translates into CASSHWTGGFSSYEQYF.

This clonotype was recorded many times. CDR3 residues: CASSNTDRHSGGAGGTQYF. The CDR3 DNA sequence: TGTGCCAGCAGTAATACGGACAGGCACAGCGGGGGGGCCGGAGGTACGCAGTATTTT. The rearrangement links TRBV6-1 to TRBJ2-3, with 10 bases fitting TRBD2. CDR3 size: 19 residues. V lost 5 bases, J lost 8 bases, and 22 bases stayed unmatched. The germline V gene encodes CDR1 MNHNS and CDR2 SASEGT.

This clonotype showed up many times. The rearrangement joins TRBV7-2 to TRBJ1-5; TRBD1 aligns across 10 bases. J lost 6 bases, V lost 5 bases, and 7 bases had no gene match. Germline CDR1 is SGHTA and CDR2 is FQGNSA. The CDR3 is 15 residues long. The CDR3 protein is CASSLRQGAAQPQHF. The CDR3 nucleotides read TGTGCCAGCAGCCTAAGACAGGGGGCGGCTCAGCCCCAGCATTTT.

This clonotype has a count of ten or more. The chain has TRBV7-2 and TRBJ1-1, with D tentatively TRBD1 (6 bases). The CDR3 extends over 15 amino acids. V was cut by 1 base and J by 4 bases, with 13 bases left in between. Germline V lookup: CDR1 SGHTA, CDR2 FQGNSA. CDR3 amino acids: CASSLVGGLSTEAFF. Here the CDR3 DNA reads TGTGCCAGCAGCTTAGTAGGGGGGCTCAGCACTGAAGCTTTCTTT.

This clonotype was counted many times. The chain links TRBV2 to TRBJ1-2; 12 bases line up with TRBD1. J was trimmed by 7 bases and V by 7 bases; bases with no gene match: 10. CDR3 length: 15 residues. CDR1 and CDR2 (germline): SNHLY, FYNNEI. This CDR3 reads CASTPGGTGGFGYTF. The CDR3 nucleotides read TGTGCCAGCACCCCTGGAGGGACAGGGGGCTTTGGCTACACCTTC.

This clonotype turned up a few times. V gene TRBV28 combines with J gene TRBJ1-1; D is undetermined. Germline V gene data show CDR1 as MDHEN and CDR2 as SYDVKM. The CDR3 extends over 16 amino acids. Trimming took 9 bases from V and 0 from J, leaving 20 bases between them. In nucleotides, the CDR3 is TGTGCCAGTATTTTACACGGCAGGTCCATGAACACTGAAGCTTTCTTT. It specifies CASILHGRSMNTEAFF.

This clonotype has a count of ten or more. The chain recombines TRBV7-2 with TRBJ2-3, with D perhaps TRBD2 (5 bases). This CDR3 comprises 14 residues. Germline CDR1 and CDR2: SGHTA and FQGNSA. V shed 5 bases and J shed 4 bases, with 13 bases lying between them. Here the CDR3 reads CASSLSGSSDTQYF. CDR3 nucleotides: TGTGCCAGCAGCCTATCGGGGAGCTCAGATACGCAGTATTTT. Combining the CDR3 with reference TRBV7-2 and TRBJ2-3 gives the whole variable domain GAGVSQSPSNKVTEKGKDVELRCDPISGHTALYWYRQSLGQGLEFLIYFQGNSAPDKSGLPSDRFSAERTGGSVSTLTIQRTQQEDSAVYLCASSLSGSSDTQYFGPGTRLTVL.

This chain links TRBV28 with TRBJ2-3, with D hard to call. V lost 4 bases and J lost 6, with 14 bases in between. CDR3 length equals 14 residues. The germline gives CDR1 MDHEN, CDR2 SYDVKM. The CDR3 coding sequence is TGTGCCAGCAGTTCCCAGTATTCGGTGGATACGCAGTATTTT. It translates to CASSSQYSVDTQYF.

At least ten counts were recorded for this clonotype. This chain links TRBV5-5 with TRBJ2-1; perhaps TRBD2 as D (6 bases). The CDR3 totals 17 residues. The V end was cut by 1 base, the J end by 7 bases, with 21 bases between. Germline assignment: CDR1 SGHKS and CDR2 YYEKEE (reference sequence). The CDR3 here is CASSLLGGSSGGNEQFF. The CDR3 bases are TGTGCCAGCAGCTTGCTGGGAGGATCTTCAGGTGGGAATGAGCAGTTCTTC.

This clonotype showed up just a few times. The chain employs TRBV19 and TRBJ2-7, with no clear D. The CDR3 is 15 residues long. Trimming took 5 bases from V and 0 from J, leaving 14 bases between them. Germline CDR1 is LNHDA and CDR2 is SQIVND (reference sequence). The CDR3 protein is CASSLHGQTSYEQYF. The CDR3 DNA follows: TGTGCCAGTAGTCTGCACGGGCAGACCTCCTACGAGCAGTACTTC.

Ten or more counts support this clonotype. The V call is TRBV6-1, the J call TRBJ2-1; maybe TRBD1 (6 bases). V was trimmed by 2 bases and J by 3 bases, leaving 8 bases between them. Looked up from germline, CDR1 is MNHNS and CDR2 is SASEGT. This CDR3 is 14 amino acids long. The CDR3 region has the DNA TGTGCCAGCAGTGAAAGGACAGTCTACAATGAGCAGTTCTTC. Amino acid sequence: CASSERTVYNEQFF.

The sample holds many counts of this clonotype. J is TRBJ2-3 and V is TRBV12-5; D may be TRBD1 or TRBD2 (5 bases each). This CDR3 contains 17 residues. Trimming removed 2 bases from V and 2 bases from J, with 17 bases in between. Germline assignment: CDR1 LGHNT and CDR2 FRNRAP. The CDR3 coding sequence is TGTGCTAGTGGTTTGCGCTCTCCGGGACGGCTCACAGATACGCAGTATTTT. Translating it yields CASGLRSPGRLTDTQYF.

Ten or more counts support this clonotype. The rearrangement links TRBV7-3 to TRBJ2-1; 12 bases match TRBD2. Germline V gene data show CDR1 as SGHTA and CDR2 as FQGTGA. J gave up 0 bases and V 3 bases, and 0 bases lay outside the gene matches. CDR3 length: 16 residues. CDR3 in DNA: TGTGCCAGCAGCTTGACTAGCGGGGGCTCCTACAATGAGCAGTTCTTC. It translates to CASSLTSGGSYNEQFF.

The J gene is TRBJ2-2, the V gene TRBV29-1; D is unclear. The CDR3 is made up of 13 amino acids. Per the germline V gene, CDR1 is SQVTM and CDR2 is ANQGSEA. V lost 4 bases and J lost 5, with 11 bases in between. This chain's CDR3 is CSVVHGETGELFF. The CDR3 DNA is TGCAGCGTTGTTCATGGGGAAACCGGGGAGCTGTTTTTT.